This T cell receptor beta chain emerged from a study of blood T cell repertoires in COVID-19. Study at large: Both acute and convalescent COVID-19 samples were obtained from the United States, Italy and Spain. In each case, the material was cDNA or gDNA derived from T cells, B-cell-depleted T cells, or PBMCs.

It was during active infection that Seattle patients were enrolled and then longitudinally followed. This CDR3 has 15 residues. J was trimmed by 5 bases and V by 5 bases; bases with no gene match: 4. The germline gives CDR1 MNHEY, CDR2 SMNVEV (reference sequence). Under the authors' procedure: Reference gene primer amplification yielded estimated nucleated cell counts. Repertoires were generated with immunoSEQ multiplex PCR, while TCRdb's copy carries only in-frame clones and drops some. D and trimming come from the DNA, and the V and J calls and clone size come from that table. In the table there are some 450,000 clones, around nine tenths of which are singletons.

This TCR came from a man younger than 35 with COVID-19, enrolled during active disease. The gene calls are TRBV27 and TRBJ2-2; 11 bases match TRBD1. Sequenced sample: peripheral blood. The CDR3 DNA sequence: TGTGCCAGCAGTCCCTGGGACAGGGGGACCGGGGAGCTGTTTTTT. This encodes CASSPWDRGTGELFF.